Shown below are 21 T cell receptor beta chains from a single sample sequenced in a study of T cell repertoires in cytomegalovirus infection. TCRdb redid the calling of the reads with MiXCR, one entry per CDR3 protein. The sample carries around 310,000 distinct CDR3 sequences, 25% to 30% recorded once. Their target antigens are unknown. The material sequenced was cultured PBMCs, taken from culture after CMV antigen stimulation. The source is a human donor in good health (CMV status not recorded). Some clones in this sample may be carry-over from other donors' samples.

The V and J genes are TRBV12-3 or TRBV12-4 and TRBJ2-1, with 7 bases aligning to TRBD2. The CDR3 runs to 15 residues. The V and J ends lost 3 bases and 10 bases, in that order; junction bases with no gene match: 12. The chain's CDR3 is CASSFSGGGGGEQFF. The CDR3 DNA reads as TGTGCCAGCAGTTTTTCCGGCGGCGGGGGAGGCGAGCAGTTCTTC.

This clonotype came up a few times. The chain carries TRBV6-1 and TRBJ1-3; D is perhaps TRBD1 (5 bases). The V gene lost 4 bases and the J gene lost 2 bases, with 12 bases spanning the gap. The CDR3 spans 15 residues. Germline-derived CDR1 and CDR2 are MNHNS and SASEGT. CDR3 sequence (DNA): TGTGCCAGCAGTGCTGGTGGGGGGGCTGGAAACACCATATATTTT. The encoded protein is CASSAGGGAGNTIYF.

There are a few counts of this clonotype. The genes are TRBV6-1 and TRBJ2-7; maybe TRBD1 (6 bases). Germline V gene sequence: CDR1 MNHNS, CDR2 SASEGT. The CDR3 runs to 16 residues. V was clipped by 4 bases and J by 0 bases, with 16 bases between them. CDR3 sequence (DNA): TGTGCCAGCAGTGCTCCCGGGACACGGAGCTCCTACGAGCAGTACTTC. Translation: CASSAPGTRSSYEQYF.

There are many counts of this clonotype. The chain combines TRBV7-8 with TRBJ1-1, with D perhaps TRBD1 (6 bases). The CDR3 is 14 residues long. CDR1 and CDR2 from the germline V gene are SGHVS and FQNEAQ. V was pared by 4 bases and J by 2 bases, with 11 bases between. The CDR3, as DNA: TGTGCCAGCAGCTCCGACAGGCGAAACACTGAAGCTTTCTTT. Encoded protein: CASSSDRRNTEAFF.

This clonotype was counted ten times or more. The V and J genes are TRBV7-3 and TRBJ2-1; TRBD2 matches 10 bases. Germline values: CDR1 SGHTA, CDR2 FQGTGA. The CDR3 consists of 14 residues. The V segment lost 5 bases and the J segment 5 bases; nucleotides outside the gene matches: 3. The CDR3 spells CASSILAGDNEQFF. CDR3 sequence (DNA): TGTGCCAGCAGCATCCTAGCGGGAGACAATGAGCAGTTCTTC.

The table lists this clonotype with a few counts. In DNA, the CDR3 is TGTGCCAGCAGTAAGAGGCAAGAGACCCAGTACTTC. Amino acid sequence: CASSKRQETQYF. The V and J genes are TRBV28 and TRBJ2-5, with D hard to call. Germline-derived CDR1 and CDR2 are MDHEN and SYDVKM. CDR3 length: 12 residues. V lost 5 bases and J lost 2, with 6 bases in between.

This chain joins TRBV7-6 and TRBJ2-7, with 15 bases lining up with TRBD2. In germline, CDR1 is SGHVS, CDR2 FNYEAQ. This CDR3 contains 16 residues. The junction had 2 bases not matched to a gene; V was cut back by 3 bases and J by 2 bases. CDR3 protein: CASSFGTSGRTYEQYF. The CDR3 coding sequence is TGTGCCAGCAGCTTCGGGACTAGCGGGAGGACCTACGAGCAGTACTTC.

The chain links TRBV6-1 to TRBJ1-5, with 7 bases aligning to TRBD1. Trimming at V came to 5 bases and at J to 0 bases, leaving 7 bases not matched to a gene. This CDR3 has 16 amino acids. CDR1 and CDR2 from the germline V gene are MNHNS and SASEGT. The CDR3 is CASSSQGQDSNQPQHF. The DNA of the CDR3 is TGTGCCAGCAGTAGCCAAGGACAGGATAGCAATCAGCCCCAGCATTTT.

This clonotype has only a few counts. The chain uses TRBV11-1 and TRBJ2-7; possible D gene TRBD1, 5 bases. CDR1 is SGHAT and CDR2 is FQDESV in the germline V gene (reference sequence). The CDR3 runs 13 residues. Trimming cost V 5 bases and J 4 bases, with 12 bases left between them. The CDR3 reads CASSIHQGYEQYF. For the CDR3, the DNA is TGTGCCAGCAGCATACATCAGGGTTACGAGCAGTACTTC.

The genes are TRBV15 and TRBJ1-5; D is uncertain. V was clipped by 3 bases and J by 0 bases, with 9 bases between them. Germline-derived CDR1 and CDR2 are LNHNV and YYDKDF (reference sequence). The CDR3 has 15 residues. The CDR3 reads CATSRDLYSNQPQHF. The CDR3 bases are TGTGCCACCAGCAGGGATCTTTATAGCAATCAGCCCCAGCATTTT.

A few counts support this clonotype. This chain connects TRBV7-9 to TRBJ1-1; possible D gene TRBD1, 5 bases. Deletions cut 5 bases from V and 3 bases from J, with 22 bases between. The CDR3 runs to 17 residues. Germline CDR1 and CDR2: SEHNR and FQNEAQ (reference sequence). The CDR3 nucleotides are TGTGCCAGCAGCCGACGGGGCAGGGAAAAACAGGACACTGAAGCTTTCTTT. This encodes CASSRRGREKQDTEAFF.

This clonotype was seen a handful of times. The CDR3 DNA sequence: TGTGCCAGCAGCGCAGGGGGCGTGCAGCCCCAGCATTTT. Translation gives CASSAGGVQPQHF. The rearrangement uses TRBV4-2 and TRBJ1-5; 8 nucleotides align to TRBD1. CDR1 is LGHNA and CDR2 is YNFKEQ in the germline V gene. The junction had 4 bases not matched to a gene; V was cut back by 5 bases and J by 7 bases. This CDR3 contains 13 residues.

The rearrangement links TRBV7-6 to TRBJ2-5; either TRBD1 or TRBD2 may supply D (6 bases each). The germline CDR1 and CDR2 sequences are SGHVS and FNYEAQ. Between the trimmed V and J ends, which lost 6 bases and 5 bases, there was a span of 16 bases. The CDR3 totals 14 residues. The CDR3 spells CASSLQGGRETQYF. For the CDR3, the DNA is TGTGCCAGCAGTTTACAGGGAGGTCGGGAGACCCAGTACTTC. Supplemented by reference TRBV7-6 and TRBJ2-5, the full variable domain reads GAGVSQSPRYKVTKRGQDVALRCDPISGHVSLYWYRQALGQGPEFLTYFNYEAQQDKSGLPNDRFSAERPEGSISTLTIQRTEQRDSAMYRCASSLQGGRETQYFGPGTRLLVL.

Only one count was recorded for this clonotype. The rearrangement uses TRBV20-1 and TRBJ2-5, with 7 bases lining up with TRBD1. Germline values: CDR1 DFQATT, CDR2 SNEGSKA (reference sequence). J gave up 4 bases and V 7 bases, and 0 bases lay outside the gene matches. The CDR3 spans 10 residues. CDR3 loop: CSGQGETQYF. Written as DNA, the CDR3 is TGCAGTGGACAGGGAGAGACCCAGTACTTC.

V gene TRBV4-1 combines with J gene TRBJ1-5, with D tentatively TRBD1 (6 bases). Looked up from germline, CDR1 is MGHRA and CDR2 is YSYEKL. Trimming removed 5 bases from V and 2 bases from J, with 13 bases in between. The CDR3 is 15 amino acids. Written as DNA, the CDR3 is TGCGCCAGCAGCAAAGCACAGGGTGGCAATCAGCCCCAGCATTTT. It yields the protein CASSKAQGGNQPQHF.

J is TRBJ1-6 and V is TRBV2; TRBD1 matches at 8 bases. Germline assignment: CDR1 SNHLY and CDR2 FYNNEI. There are 14 residues in the CDR3. Trimming took 6 bases from V and 5 from J; bases not matched to a gene: 3. The DNA of the CDR3 is TGTGCCAGCAGAGGACAGGGAGATAATTCACCCCTCCACTTT. Protein: CASRGQGDNSPLHF.

This clonotype came up many times. This chain joins TRBV2 and TRBJ1-4; no clear D gene. Trimming took off 4 bases at V and 8 bases at J, with 11 bases between the two ends. The CDR3 extends over 13 amino acids. The germline CDR1 and CDR2 sequences are SNHLY and FYNNEI. The CDR3 region is CASSVLLGEKLFF. The CDR3 DNA is TGTGCCAGCAGTGTACTCTTGGGCGAAAAACTGTTTTTT. The whole variable domain, filled in from reference TRBV2 and TRBJ1-4, reads EPEVTQTPSHQVTQMGQEVILRCVPISNHLYFYWYRQILGQKVEFLVSFYNNEISEKSEIFDDQFSVERPDGSNFTLKIRSTKLEDSAMYFCASSVLLGEKLFFGSGTQLSVL.

The rearrangement links TRBV6-1 to TRBJ2-1; D is perhaps TRBD2 (6 bases). The CDR3 has 16 residues. V gave up 1 base and J gave up 3 bases, with 13 bases separating them. Germline-derived CDR1 and CDR2 are MNHNS and SASEGT. In DNA form, the CDR3 reads TGTGCCAGCAGTGAAGTGGTAGCGGCGATCTACAATGAGCAGTTCTTC. Its translation is CASSEVVAAIYNEQFF.

There are many counts of this clonotype. The chain joins TRBV7-2 to TRBJ1-1; D might be TRBD1 (5 bases). Germline CDR1 and CDR2: SGHTA and FQGNSA. V gave up 4 bases and J gave up 2 bases, with 14 bases separating them. This CDR3 comprises 15 residues. CDR3 nucleotides: TGTGCCAGCAGCTCCCGAAAGGGGCCTAACACTGAAGCTTTCTTT. This translates into CASSSRKGPNTEAFF. The variable domain in full, with the rest retrieved from reference TRBV7-2 and TRBJ1-1, is GAGVSQSPSNKVTEKGKDVELRCDPISGHTALYWYRQSLGQGLEFLIYFQGNSAPDKSGLPSDRFSAERTGGSVSTLTIQRTQQEDSAVYLCASSSRKGPNTEAFFGQGTRLTVV.

The rearrangement uses TRBV6-1 and TRBJ2-7; 8 nucleotides align to TRBD1. This CDR3 has 12 amino acids. Germline V gives CDR1 MNHNS, CDR2 SASEGT. The V gene end was trimmed by 7 bases and the J gene end by 4 bases; junction bases not matched to a gene: 3. This CDR3 reads CASTGGWYEQYF. For the CDR3, the DNA is TGTGCCAGCACAGGGGGCTGGTACGAGCAGTACTTC.

V gene TRBV5-6 combines with J gene TRBJ2-7; the match to TRBD1 covers 10 bases. The CDR3 totals 14 residues. CDR1 is SGHDT, CDR2 YYEEEE, per germline. V was pared by 4 bases and J by 7 bases, with 8 bases of the junction left unmatched. Here the CDR3 reads CASSVTGGAGEQYF. Written as DNA, the CDR3 is TGTGCCAGCAGCGTGACAGGGGGCGCAGGGGAGCAGTACTTC.